These 21 T cell receptor beta chains were sequenced from one sample in a study of cytomegalovirus exposure and HLA in healthy donors. With 60 Vbeta and 13 Jbeta primers, the PCR was carried out. The assay was immunoSEQ multiplex PCR, and TCRdb's table has in-frame clones only and misses some. This sample has some 190,000 clones, with 80% found just once. Sequencing was carried out using PBMCs. These receptors all come from a woman aged 40 to 50 in good health and CMV-seronegative.

The CDR3 protein is CSGLQGFGTQYF. CDR3 nucleotide sequence: TGCAGCGGACTGCAGGGTTTCGGAACCCAGTACTTC. The chain links TRBV29-1 to TRBJ2-5, with D perhaps TRBD1 (5 bases). The length of the CDR3 is 12 residues. The germline V gene has CDR1 SQVTM and CDR2 ANQGSEA. The V end was cut by 7 bases, the J end by 8 bases, with 17 bases between.

The chain has TRBV19 and TRBJ1-3; no reliable D call. This CDR3 is 14 amino acids long. Per the germline V gene, CDR1 is LNHDA and CDR2 is SQIVND (reference sequence). The V gene lost 5 bases and the J gene lost 0 bases, with 8 bases spanning the gap. The CDR3 nucleotides are TGTGCCAGTAGTTCTTCCTCCTCTGGAAACACCATATATTTT. This encodes CASSSSSSGNTIYF.

The chain carries TRBV7-2 and TRBJ2-1, with unresolved D. Trimming shortened V by 2 bases and J by 10 bases, and 6 bases separated the two germline ends. The CDR3 extends over 11 amino acids. The germline V gene encodes CDR1 SGHTA and CDR2 FQGNSA. The CDR3 region has the DNA TGTGCCAGCAGCTTACGGGTAGAGCAGTTCTTC. Its translation: CASSLRVEQFF.

As DNA, the CDR3 is TGTGCCAGCAGCCAAGCAAGGGGCAGGGGGCCCTACGAGCAGTACTTC. It is translated as CASSQARGRGPYEQYF. This rearrangement joins TRBV14 to TRBJ2-7; 8 nucleotides line up with TRBD1. Germline V gene sequence: CDR1 SGHDN, CDR2 FVKESK. The CDR3 has 16 amino acids. Losses at the gene ends were 1 base for V and 2 bases for J; bases not matched to a gene: 7.

The chain uses TRBV19 and TRBJ2-1; 7 bases are a match to TRBD1. Germline CDR1 and CDR2: LNHDA and SQIVND (reference sequence). V lost 4 bases and J lost 8; bases outside the gene matches: 5. The CDR3 is 13 residues long. CDR3 in DNA: TGTGCCAGTAGTAAGCACAGGGGAGATGAGCAGTTCTTC. Its protein is CASSKHRGDEQFF.

This clone was seen a handful of times. The CDR3 DNA reads TGTGCCAGCAGCTTGAACAAACTAGCGGAAAACAATGAGCAGTTCTTC. This gives the protein CASSLNKLAENNEQFF. The chain couples TRBV5-4 to TRBJ2-1, with 8 positions matching TRBD2. V trimming: 1 base; J trimming: 5 bases; junction bases outside the gene matches: 8. Germline V gives CDR1 SGHNT, CDR2 YYREEE (reference sequence). CDR3 length equals 16 residues.

This chain joins TRBV27 and TRBJ1-2; 8 bases line up with TRBD1. The CDR3 extends over 14 amino acids. The junction had 9 bases not matched to a gene; V was cut back by 6 bases and J by 6 bases. Germline-derived CDR1 and CDR2 are MNHEY and SMNVEV (reference sequence). CDR3 residues: CASSFTTGANGYTF. CDR3 coding DNA: TGTGCCAGCAGCTTCACGACAGGGGCAAATGGCTACACCTTC.

This sequence joins TRBV25-1 and TRBJ2-5, with a weak D call TRBD1 (6 bases). Trimming took off 5 bases at V and 1 base at J, with 14 bases between the two ends. Germline V gives CDR1 MGHDK, CDR2 SYGVNS. The CDR3 length is 15 residues. The CDR3 DNA reads TGTGCCAGCAGTCCCTCCGAAGGGGGCCAAGAGACCCAGTACTTC. This codes for CASSPSEGGQETQYF.

Regarding this clone: One end of the junction is discordant with germline, which a read error may explain. The chain joins TRBV7-9 to TRBJ2-2; a weak D match, TRBD2 (7 bases). The CDR3 totals 17 residues. Germline CDR1 reads SEHNR; CDR2 reads FQNEAQ (reference sequence). CDR3 residues: CSSSFVSGGLVTGELFF. CDR3 sequence (DNA): TGTTCCAGCAGCTTCGTTTCGGGGGGCTTGGTCACCGGGGAGCTGTTTTTT.

The chain links TRBV10-3 to TRBJ2-5; 9 bases fit TRBD2. Trimming at V came to 5 bases and at J to 5 bases, leaving 3 bases not matched to a gene. The germline CDR1 and CDR2 sequences are ENHRY and SYGVKD. CDR3 length: 13 residues. The CDR3 is CAISRREGETQYF. The DNA of the CDR3 is TGTGCCATCAGTAGGCGGGAGGGCGAGACCCAGTACTTC.

V and J are TRBV4-3 and TRBJ2-2, with a tentative D call TRBD1 (6 bases). The CDR3 loop spans 15 amino acids. Per the germline V gene, CDR1 is LGHNA and CDR2 is YSLEER. Trimming took off 2 bases at V and 5 bases at J, with 12 bases between the two ends. CDR3 sequence reads: CASSQLGQNTGELFF. The CDR3 DNA reads TGCGCCAGCAGCCAACTCGGACAGAATACCGGGGAGCTGTTTTTT.

This clone was picked up a small number of times. The gene calls are TRBV11-3 and TRBJ2-5, with D possibly being TRBD2 (6 bases). The DNA matches TRBJ2-7 better at its end, which makes the J call doubtful. The V gene's germline CDR1 is SGHNT and CDR2 YENEEA. CDR3 length: 13 residues. The CDR3 protein is CASSFLGGGEQYF. CDR3 bases: TGTGCCAGCAGCTTTTTGGGGGGAGGCGAGCAGTACTTC.

The gene calls are TRBV19 and TRBJ1-2; 7 positions agree with TRBD1. Germline V gene sequence: CDR1 LNHDA, CDR2 SQIVND (reference sequence). The CDR3 spans 14 residues. V trimming: 7 bases; J trimming: 7 bases; junction bases outside the gene matches: 12. CDR3 sequence reads: CASTPTGQGGGYTF. As DNA, the CDR3 is TGTGCCAGTACCCCGACAGGGCAAGGTGGTGGCTACACCTTC.

The chain links TRBV7-3 to TRBJ1-3; D remains ambiguous. The CDR3 covers 16 residues. In germline, CDR1 is SGHTA, CDR2 FQGTGA. The V gene lost 1 base and the J gene lost 3 bases, with 13 bases spanning the gap. The CDR3 sequence is CASSLNPPGSGNTIYF. CDR3 nucleotide sequence: TGTGCCAGCAGCTTAAACCCTCCCGGGAGTGGAAACACCATATATTTT.

This clone has a single count. V is TRBV7-2 and J is TRBJ2-7; D unclear. The germline gives CDR1 SGHTA, CDR2 FQGNSA. This CDR3 has 13 amino acids. Trimming pared 3 bases from V and 2 bases from J, leaving 8 bases between. CDR3 nucleotide sequence: TGTGCCAGCAGCTTCCTAACAGCCTACGAGCAGTACTTC. It is translated as CASSFLTAYEQYF.

The rearrangement uses TRBV5-8 and TRBJ2-7, with TRBD1 matching 10 bases. Trimming at V came to 3 bases and at J to 5 bases, leaving 2 bases not matched to a gene. This CDR3 contains 13 residues. Germline-derived CDR1 and CDR2 are SGHTS and YDEGEE. The CDR3 spells CASSWGQGNEQYF. The DNA for the CDR3 is TGTGCCAGCAGCTGGGGACAGGGGAACGAGCAGTACTTC.

V usage is TRBV5-1 and J usage is TRBJ1-1; TRBD1 matches at 9 bases. CDR1 and CDR2 (germline): SGHRS, YFSETQ. The ends lost 2 bases at V and 7 bases at J; junction bases unmatched: 12. The CDR3 has 16 amino acids. The CDR3, as DNA: TGCGCCAGCAGCTTCACAGGGGGCGACGGTGTTGGTGAAGCTTTCTTT. Protein: CASSFTGGDGVGEAFF. The variable domain in full, with the rest retrieved from reference TRBV5-1 and TRBJ1-1, is KAGVTQTPRYLIKTRGQQVTLSCSPISGHRSVSWYQQTPGQGLQFLFEYFSETQRNKGNFPGRFSGRQFSNSRSEMNVSTLELGDSALYLCASSFTGGDGVGEAFFGQGTRLTVV.

This clone was counted a single time. This chain joins TRBV30 and TRBJ1-3; no clear D gene. From germline, CDR1 is GTSNPN and CDR2 SVGIG (reference sequence). Trimming took off 1 base at V and 0 bases at J, with 10 bases between the two ends. This CDR3 contains 15 residues. This CDR3 reads CAWSEGRSSGNTIYF. The CDR3 coding sequence is TGTGCCTGGAGTGAAGGCAGGTCCTCTGGAAACACCATATATTTT.

The chain joins TRBV7-8 to TRBJ1-1, with D perhaps TRBD1 (6 bases). The CDR3 length is 14 residues. Trimming removed 3 bases from V and 1 base from J, with 9 bases in between. Looked up from germline, CDR1 is SGHVS and CDR2 is FQNEAQ. CDR3 DNA sequence: TGTGCCAGCAGCTTGAGACAGGCGAACACTGAAGCTTTCTTT. This sequence encodes CASSLRQANTEAFF.

V gene TRBV7-9 combines with J gene TRBJ2-7; 11 positions agree with TRBD2. The germline CDR1 and CDR2 sequences are SEHNR and FQNEAQ (reference sequence). With 5 bases clipped from V and 3 bases from J, the junction kept 12 bases outside the gene matches. This CDR3 region has 17 residues. The CDR3 spells CASSPDGTSGPYYEQYF. In DNA form, the CDR3 reads TGTGCCAGCAGCCCAGACGGGACTAGCGGACCTTACTACGAGCAGTACTTC.

This rearrangement joins TRBV5-1 to TRBJ2-5; 9 nucleotides align to TRBD2. V shed 4 bases, J shed 8 bases, and the junction held 9 bases outside the gene matches. Looked up from germline, CDR1 is SGHRS and CDR2 is YFSETQ. This CDR3 region has 14 residues. CDR3 sequence: CASSPETSGETQYF. The CDR3, as DNA: TGCGCCAGCAGCCCGGAGACTAGCGGCGAAACCCAGTACTTC.